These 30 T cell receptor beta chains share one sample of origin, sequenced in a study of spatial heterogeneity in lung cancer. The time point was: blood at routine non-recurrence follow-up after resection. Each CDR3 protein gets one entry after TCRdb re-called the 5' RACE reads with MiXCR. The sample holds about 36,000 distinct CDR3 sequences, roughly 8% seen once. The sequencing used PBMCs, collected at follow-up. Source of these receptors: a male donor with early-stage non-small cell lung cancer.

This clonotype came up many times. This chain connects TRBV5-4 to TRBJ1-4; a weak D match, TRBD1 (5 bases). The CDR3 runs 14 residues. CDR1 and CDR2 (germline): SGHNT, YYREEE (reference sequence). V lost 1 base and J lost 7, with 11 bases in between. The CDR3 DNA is TGTGCCAGCAGCTTGTCGGGGGTTGGTGAAAAACTGTTTTTT. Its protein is CASSLSGVGEKLFF. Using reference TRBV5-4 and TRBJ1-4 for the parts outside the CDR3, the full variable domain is ETGVTQSPTHLIKTRGQQVTLRCSSQSGHNTVSWYQQALGQGPQFIFQYYREEENGRGNFPPRFSGLQFPNYSSELNVNALELDDSALYLCASSLSGVGEKLFFGSGTQLSVL.

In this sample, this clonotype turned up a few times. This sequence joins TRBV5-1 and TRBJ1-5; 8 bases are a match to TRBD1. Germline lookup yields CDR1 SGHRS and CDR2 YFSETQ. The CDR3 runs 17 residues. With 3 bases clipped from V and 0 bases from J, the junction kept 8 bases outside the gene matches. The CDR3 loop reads CASSYGQGDYSNQPQHF. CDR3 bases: TGCGCCAGCAGCTACGGACAGGGCGATTATAGCAATCAGCCCCAGCATTTT. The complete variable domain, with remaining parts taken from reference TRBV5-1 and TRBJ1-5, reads KAGVTQTPRYLIKTRGQQVTLSCSPISGHRSVSWYQQTPGQGLQFLFEYFSETQRNKGNFPGRFSGRQFSNSRSEMNVSTLELGDSALYLCASSYGQGDYSNQPQHFGDGTRLSIL.

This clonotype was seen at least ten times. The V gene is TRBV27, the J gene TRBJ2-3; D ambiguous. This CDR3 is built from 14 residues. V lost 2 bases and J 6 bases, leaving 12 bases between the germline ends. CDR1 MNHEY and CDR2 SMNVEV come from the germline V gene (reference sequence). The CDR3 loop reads CASSLALSADTQYF. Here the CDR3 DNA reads TGTGCCAGCAGTTTAGCCTTATCAGCTGATACGCAGTATTTT.

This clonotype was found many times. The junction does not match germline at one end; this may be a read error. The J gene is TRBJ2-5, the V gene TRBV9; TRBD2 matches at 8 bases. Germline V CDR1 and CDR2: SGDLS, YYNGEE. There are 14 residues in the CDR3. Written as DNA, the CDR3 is TGTACCAGCAGCCGTACGGGAGGGGGAGAGACCCAGTACTTC. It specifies CTSSRTGGGETQYF.

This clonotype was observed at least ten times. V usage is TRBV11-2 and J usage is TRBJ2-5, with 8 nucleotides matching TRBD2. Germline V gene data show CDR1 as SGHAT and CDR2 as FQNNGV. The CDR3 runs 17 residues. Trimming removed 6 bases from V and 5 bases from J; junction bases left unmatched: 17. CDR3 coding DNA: TGTGCCAGCAGTTCCCACCATCTCCGGGGGGGAAGTGAGACCCAGTACTTC. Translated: CASSSHHLRGGSETQYF.

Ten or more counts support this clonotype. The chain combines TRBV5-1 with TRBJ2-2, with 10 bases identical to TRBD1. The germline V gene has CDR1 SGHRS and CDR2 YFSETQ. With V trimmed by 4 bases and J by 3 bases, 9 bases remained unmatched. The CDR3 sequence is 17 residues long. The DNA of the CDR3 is TGCGCCAGCAGCCCCAGGACAGGGGGGTTGGACACCGGGGAGCTGTTTTTT. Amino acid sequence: CASSPRTGGLDTGELFF. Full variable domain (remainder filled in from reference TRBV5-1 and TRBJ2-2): KAGVTQTPRYLIKTRGQQVTLSCSPISGHRSVSWYQQTPGQGLQFLFEYFSETQRNKGNFPGRFSGRQFSNSRSEMNVSTLELGDSALYLCASSPRTGGLDTGELFFGEGSRLTVL.

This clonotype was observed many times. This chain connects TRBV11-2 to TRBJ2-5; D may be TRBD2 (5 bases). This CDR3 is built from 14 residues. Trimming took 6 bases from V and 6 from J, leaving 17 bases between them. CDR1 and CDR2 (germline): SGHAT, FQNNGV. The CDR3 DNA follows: TGTGCCAGCAGTTTAATGGAGGCGCGAAAGACCCAGTACTTC. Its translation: CASSLMEARKTQYF.

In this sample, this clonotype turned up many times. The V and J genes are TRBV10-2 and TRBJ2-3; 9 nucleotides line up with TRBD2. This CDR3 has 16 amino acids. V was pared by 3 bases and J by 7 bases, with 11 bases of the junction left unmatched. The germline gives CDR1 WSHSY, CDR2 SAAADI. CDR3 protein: CASSEVLAGVKNTQYF. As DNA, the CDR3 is TGCGCCAGCAGTGAAGTGTTAGCGGGGGTTAAAAATACGCAGTATTTT.

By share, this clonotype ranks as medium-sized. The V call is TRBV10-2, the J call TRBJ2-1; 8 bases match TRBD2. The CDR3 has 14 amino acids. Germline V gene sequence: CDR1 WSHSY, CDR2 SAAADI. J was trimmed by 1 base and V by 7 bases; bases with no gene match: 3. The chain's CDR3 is CASTSGGSYNEQFF. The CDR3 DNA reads TGCGCCAGCACGAGCGGGGGTTCCTACAATGAGCAGTTCTTC.

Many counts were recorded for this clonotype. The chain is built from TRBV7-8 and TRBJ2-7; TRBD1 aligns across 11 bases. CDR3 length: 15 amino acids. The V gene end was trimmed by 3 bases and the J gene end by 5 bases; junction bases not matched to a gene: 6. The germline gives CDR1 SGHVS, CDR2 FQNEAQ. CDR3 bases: TGTGCCAGCAGCTTGGGACAGGGGGATTTCCACGAGCAGTACTTC. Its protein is CASSLGQGDFHEQYF.

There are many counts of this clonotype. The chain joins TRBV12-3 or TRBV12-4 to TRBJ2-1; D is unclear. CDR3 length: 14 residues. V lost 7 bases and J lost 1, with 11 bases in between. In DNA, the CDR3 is TGTGCCAGCACACTTCAGGTTTCCTACAATGAGCAGTTCTTC. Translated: CASTLQVSYNEQFF.

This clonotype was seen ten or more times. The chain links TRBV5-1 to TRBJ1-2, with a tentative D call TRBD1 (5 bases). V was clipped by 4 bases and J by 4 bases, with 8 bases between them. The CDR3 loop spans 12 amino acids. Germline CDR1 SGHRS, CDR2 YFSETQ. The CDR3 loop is CASSGDLYGYTF. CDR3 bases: TGCGCCAGCAGCGGGGACCTCTATGGCTACACCTTC.

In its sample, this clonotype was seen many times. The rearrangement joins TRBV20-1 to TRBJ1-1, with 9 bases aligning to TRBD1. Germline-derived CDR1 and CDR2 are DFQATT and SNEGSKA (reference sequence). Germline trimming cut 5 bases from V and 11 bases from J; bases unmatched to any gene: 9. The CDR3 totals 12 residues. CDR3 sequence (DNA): TGCAGTGCTGCCCGACAGGGGGAGAGGGCTTTCTTT. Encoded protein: CSAARQGERAFF.

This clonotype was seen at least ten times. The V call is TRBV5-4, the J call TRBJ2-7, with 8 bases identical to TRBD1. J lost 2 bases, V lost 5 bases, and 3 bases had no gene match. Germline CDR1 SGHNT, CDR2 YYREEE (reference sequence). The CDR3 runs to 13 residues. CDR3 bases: TGTGCCAGCAGACTGGACAGGGCCTACGAGCAGTACTTC. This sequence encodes CASRLDRAYEQYF.

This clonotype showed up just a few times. The CDR3: CASSYHSIGGMNTEAFF. DNA of the CDR3: TGTGCCAGCAGTTACCACTCGATTGGGGGGATGAACACTGAAGCTTTCTTT. V is TRBV6-5 and J is TRBJ1-1; TRBD1 might be the D (5 bases). The CDR3 contains 17 residues. CDR1 is MNHEY, CDR2 SVGAGI, per germline. The ends were cut back, 2 bases at V and 0 bases at J, with 16 bases in the middle.

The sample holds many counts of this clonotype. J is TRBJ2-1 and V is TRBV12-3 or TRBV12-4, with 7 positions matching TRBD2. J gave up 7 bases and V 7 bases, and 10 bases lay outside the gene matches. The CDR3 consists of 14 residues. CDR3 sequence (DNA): TGTGCCAGCACTCAAAGTGGGGGAGGGAATGAGCAGTTCTTC. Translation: CASTQSGGGNEQFF.

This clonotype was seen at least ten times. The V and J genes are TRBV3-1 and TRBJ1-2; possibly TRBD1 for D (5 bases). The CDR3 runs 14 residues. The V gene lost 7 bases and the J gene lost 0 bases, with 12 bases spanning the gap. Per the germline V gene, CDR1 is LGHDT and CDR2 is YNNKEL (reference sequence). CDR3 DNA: TGTGCCAGCACTCGCGAGGGGACTAACTATGGCTACACCTTC. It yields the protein CASTREGTNYGYTF.

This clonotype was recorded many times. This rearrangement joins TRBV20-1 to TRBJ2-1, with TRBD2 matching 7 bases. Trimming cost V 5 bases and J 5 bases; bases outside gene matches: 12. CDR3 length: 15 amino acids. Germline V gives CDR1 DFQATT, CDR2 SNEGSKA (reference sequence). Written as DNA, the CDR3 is TGCAGTGCTCCTTTCCCAGCGGGACCTAACAATGAGCAGTTCTTC. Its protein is CSAPFPAGPNNEQFF.

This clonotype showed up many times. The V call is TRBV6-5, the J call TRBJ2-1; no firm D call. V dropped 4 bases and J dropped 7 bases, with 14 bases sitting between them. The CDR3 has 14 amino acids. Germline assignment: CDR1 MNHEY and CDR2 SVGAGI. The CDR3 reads CASSFTSVGNEQFF. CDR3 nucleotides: TGTGCCAGCAGTTTTACGAGTGTGGGGAATGAGCAGTTCTTC.

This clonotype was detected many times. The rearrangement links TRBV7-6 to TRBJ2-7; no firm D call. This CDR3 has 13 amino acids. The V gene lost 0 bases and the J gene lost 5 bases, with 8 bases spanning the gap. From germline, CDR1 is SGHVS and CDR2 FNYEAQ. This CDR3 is CASSLAGNDEQYF. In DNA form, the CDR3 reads TGTGCCAGCAGCTTAGCGGGGAACGACGAGCAGTACTTC.

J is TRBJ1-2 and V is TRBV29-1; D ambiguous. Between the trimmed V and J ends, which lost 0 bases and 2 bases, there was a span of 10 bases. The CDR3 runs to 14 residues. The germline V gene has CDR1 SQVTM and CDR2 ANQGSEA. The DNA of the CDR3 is TGCAGCGTTGAAGAGGCGCTGTGGAACTATGGCTACACCTTC. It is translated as CSVEEALWNYGYTF.

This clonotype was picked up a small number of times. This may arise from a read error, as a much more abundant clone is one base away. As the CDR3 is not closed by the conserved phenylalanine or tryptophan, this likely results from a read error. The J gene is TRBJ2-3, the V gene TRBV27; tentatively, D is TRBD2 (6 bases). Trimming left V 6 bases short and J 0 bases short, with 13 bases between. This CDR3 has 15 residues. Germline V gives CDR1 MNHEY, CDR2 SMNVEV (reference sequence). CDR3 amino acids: CASSPGVASTDTQYY. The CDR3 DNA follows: TGTGCCAGCAGCCCGGGGGTGGCTAGCACAGATACGCAGTATTAT.

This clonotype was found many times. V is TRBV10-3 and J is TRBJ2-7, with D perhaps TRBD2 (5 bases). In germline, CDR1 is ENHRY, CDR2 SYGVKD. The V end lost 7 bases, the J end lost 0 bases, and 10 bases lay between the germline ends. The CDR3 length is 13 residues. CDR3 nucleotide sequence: TGTGCCATCAATGTCGGGAACTCCTACGAGCAGTACTTC. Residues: CAINVGNSYEQYF.

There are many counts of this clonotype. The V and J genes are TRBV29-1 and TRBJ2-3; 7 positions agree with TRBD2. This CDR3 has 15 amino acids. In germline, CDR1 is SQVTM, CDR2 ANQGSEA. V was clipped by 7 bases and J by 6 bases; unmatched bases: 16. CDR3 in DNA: TGCAGCGCCAGGCGGGAGCCTCCAGCGACCGATACGCAGTATTTT. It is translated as CSARREPPATDTQYF.

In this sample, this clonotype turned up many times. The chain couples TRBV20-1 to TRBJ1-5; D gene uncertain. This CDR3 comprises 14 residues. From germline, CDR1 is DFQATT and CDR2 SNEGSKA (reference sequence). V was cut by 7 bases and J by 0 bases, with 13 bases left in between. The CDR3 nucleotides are TGCAGTGGGACCGACGAAGATAGCAATCAGCCCCAGCATTTT. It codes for CSGTDEDSNQPQHF.

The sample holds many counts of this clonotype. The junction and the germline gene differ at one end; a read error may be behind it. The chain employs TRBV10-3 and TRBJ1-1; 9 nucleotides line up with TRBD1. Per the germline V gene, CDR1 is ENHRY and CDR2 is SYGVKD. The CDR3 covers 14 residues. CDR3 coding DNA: TGTGCCACCAGTGGACAGGGGATGAACACTGAAGCTTTCTTT. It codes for CATSGQGMNTEAFF.

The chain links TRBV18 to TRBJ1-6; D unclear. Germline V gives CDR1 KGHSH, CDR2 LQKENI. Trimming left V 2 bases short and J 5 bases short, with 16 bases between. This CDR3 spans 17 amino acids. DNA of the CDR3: TGTGCCAGCTCACCATTTGCGACGGGAGGCAATAATTCACCCCTCCACTTT. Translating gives CASSPFATGGNNSPLHF.

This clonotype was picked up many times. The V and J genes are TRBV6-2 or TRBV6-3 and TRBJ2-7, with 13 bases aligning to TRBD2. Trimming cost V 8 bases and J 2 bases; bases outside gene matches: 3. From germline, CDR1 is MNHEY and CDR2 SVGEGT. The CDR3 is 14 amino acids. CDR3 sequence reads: CASLGTSGAYEQYF. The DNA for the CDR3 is TGTGCCAGCTTAGGGACTAGCGGGGCCTACGAGCAGTACTTC.

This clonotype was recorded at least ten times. CDR3 bases: TGTGCCACCCGGGTTTACTCCTACGAGCAGTACTTC. It specifies CATRVYSYEQYF. The chain employs TRBV6-1 and TRBJ2-7; D is ambiguous. The CDR3 contains 12 residues. V shed 10 bases and J shed 0 bases, with 10 bases lying between them. The germline gives CDR1 MNHNS, CDR2 SASEGT.

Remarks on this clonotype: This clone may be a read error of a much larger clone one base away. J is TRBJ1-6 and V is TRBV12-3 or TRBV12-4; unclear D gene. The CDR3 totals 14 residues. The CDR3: CASSDGISYSPLRF. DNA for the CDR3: TGTGCCAGCAGCGACGGTATAAGTTATTCACCCCTCCGCTTT.